This T cell receptor beta chain derives from a study of identical twins (dated by TCRdb to 2016 to 2018). The study in broad terms: TCR alpha and beta repertoires from monozygotic twins, unrelated adults of various ages and cord blood were deep-sequenced to test whether fetal clonotypes persist. Replicate twin experiments were performed at different times using different library preparation protocols to rule out contamination. Paper-wide results and their limitations: Compared with coincidental sharing between unrelated individuals, out-of-frame TCR alpha sequences shared between twins showed an excess of sequences with low generation probability. Zero-insertion analyses could be partly confounded by invariant T cells such as MAIT and iNKT, although diverse VJ usage argued against such confounding for most clonotypes. Out-of-frame TCR alpha sharing in monozygotic twins was systematically underestimated by recombination models, whereas sharing between unrelated individuals was in agreement with the recombination models. Because the same donors could not be followed over many years, conclusions were based on cross-sectional statistical analysis. Excess twin sharing in beta out-of-frame sequences was weaker because fewer shared sequences lowered the signal-to-noise ratio. Fewer insertions were carried by abundant cord blood beta clonotypes, a similar but weaker trend appeared in young adult naive repertoires, and no such trend appeared in memory repertoires.

Only healthy Caucasian donors were included. The twin cohort comprised three pairs of female monozygotic twins, all aged about 18 to 30 years. Positive isolation kits from Invitrogen were used to isolate CD4+ and CD8+ T cell populations. From cysteine to phenylalanine, the CDR3 is 14 amino acids long. CDR3 DNA only is kept here, 42 bases in frame from base 1. Via the germline V gene (reference sequence), CDR1 is MNHEY and CDR2 SMNVEV. V drops 4 bases and J drops 3 bases, leaving 11 bases in between. This clonotype was counted ten times or more. It lacks a known antigen. Base qualities are not provided; no much larger clone lies one nucleotide away. To prepare the library, 5' RACE was applied. Sequencing instrument: Illumina HiSeq 2000. Template switching introduced a universal primer binding site; the final cDNA contained a unique molecular identifier, enabling accurate counting of TCR cDNA molecules. Specific primers in the conserved constant-segment region were used to synthesize first-strand cDNA for TCR alpha and beta chains. To control for contamination, each cDNA library was double barcoded with a SMART-Mk sample barcode plus Illumina barcodes. Two successive PCR steps introduced TruSeq adapter sequences along with Illumina sample barcodes. TCR alpha and beta cDNA libraries were sequenced on the Illumina HiSeq platform with custom primers. Under the source paper's analysis protocol: MiGEC processed the raw reads to extract unique molecular identifiers, while MiXCR was used to determine the CDR3 positions. For each individual, recombination models were inferred using an EM algorithm with the repgenHMM and IGoR tools. Shared clonotype analysis was performed with the tcR package in R, normalizing sharing by the product of cloneset sizes. Out-of-frame nonproductive sequences were analyzed to study raw recombination free of thymic and clonal selection effects. TCRdb took the public reads, trimmed them with fastp at Q25, ran MiXCR for clone calling and kept in-frame beta chains. Each record represents a unique CDR3 protein, reported with the most common genes and DNA among its rows. The V and J calls follow TCRdb's processing rather than the paper's. In all, the sample holds around 490,000 distinct CDR3 sequences, and 15% of those were seen once. The ten largest clones capture roughly 0.42% of the sample.

These data were also filed under a second study, of yellow fever vaccine responses in identical twins. Drawing on the second study: The authors reported that the T cell response to vaccination in identical twins appeared partly convergent and partly personalized. Focusing on identical twins, the study followed the T cell clones that responded to the vaccine, and did so with precision.

Sequenced input: CD4+ T cells sorted from blood. The V and J segments used are TRBV27 and TRBJ2-3, and TRBD2 may be the D gene, going by 6 matching bases. This sequence originates from a woman aged 18-29 years in good health. The CDR3 protein sequence reads: CASSSTGVTDTQYF. The nucleotides are TGTGCCAGCAGTTCTACGGGGGTTACAGATACGCAGTATTTT.